These T cell receptor beta chains were read from a single sample in a study of technical replicates of blood from a handful of donors. Repertoires were generated with immunoSEQ multiplex PCR, while TCRdb's copy carries only in-frame clones and drops some. The data contain some 64,000 clones, around 92% of them singletons. Sequencing input: PBMCs. Source of these receptors: a human donor in good health. Some clones in this sample may be carry-over from other donors' samples. The CDR3 runs from the conserved cysteine through the conserved F or W.

>TRBV2|TRBJ2-1
CASMIGSSYNEQFF
>TRBV15|TRBJ2-2
CATSRGGSWTGELFF
>TRBV7-8|TRBJ1-5
CASSFSNEYNQPQHF
>TRBV11-2|TRBJ2-7
CASSLAPDRNEQYF
>TRBV5-4|TRBJ1-6
CASSLAAKYNSPLHF
>TRBV5-1|TRBJ2-3
CASSFGGNTDTQYF
>TRBV2|TRBJ1-1
CASSEPGQMNEAFF
>TRBV7-6|TRBJ2-7
CASSLVGQGFSEQYF
>TRBV6-5|TRBJ1-2
CASSMGATYGYTF
>TRBV5-6|TRBJ1-5
CASSLGRGPFNQPQHF
>TRBV7-9|TRBJ2-5
CASSILYASPGETQYF
>TRBV11-2|TRBJ2-3
CASSQGLAGVMGTDTQYF
>TRBV7-2|TRBJ1-1
CASSLSPAIPNTEAFF
>TRBV10-3|TRBJ1-2
CAISSRENYGYTF
>TRBV6-4|TRBJ1-4
CASSDSGQGASSGEKLFF
>TRBV4-3|TRBJ2-3
CASSQGPSGTTDTQYF
>TRBV9|TRBJ2-5
CASSVAVLEAETQYF
>TRBV5-6|TRBJ1-2
CASSLESDRRGLSGYTF
>TRBV5-1|TRBJ2-5
CASTWGLAELGETQYF
>TRBV7-6|TRBJ2-7
CASSLAGAGAPYEQYF